The 6 T cell receptor beta chains below come from one sample, sequenced in a study of T-cell memory formation after mild COVID-19 (dated by TCRdb to the early 2020s). The method behind the library was 5' RACE. Reads for this sample came from an Illumina NovaSeq 6000. TCRdb reran the public reads through fastp at Q25 and MiXCR, keeping productive beta chains. Every distinct CDR3 protein forms one entry, paired with its most common genes and DNA. A total of about 190,000 distinct CDR3 sequences appear in this sample, around 30% of them only once. Of the sample, 9.5% to 12% is held by the ten largest clones. The sample consisted of PBMCs or a T cell subset sorted from them (not recorded which). The source is an adult woman who had mild COVID-19 (a few samples of this study predate the infection). The sample titles of this study are shuffled in the database, so cell type and time point are left out; the donor was told from shared clones.

This clonotype was picked up a small number of times. The V and J genes are TRBV6-2 or TRBV6-3 and TRBJ2-7; tentatively, D is TRBD1 or TRBD2 (5 bases each). Trimming pared 6 bases from V and 0 bases from J, leaving 12 bases between. Germline CDR1 and CDR2: MNHEY and SVGEGT. This CDR3 is built from 14 residues. The CDR3 DNA reads as TGTGCCAGCAGCCCGGATGGGGGCTCCTACGAGCAGTACTTC. This codes for CASSPDGGSYEQYF.

The J gene is TRBJ2-7, the V gene TRBV14; D unclear. Trimming took off 4 bases at V and 2 bases at J, with 15 bases between the two ends. The CDR3 has 15 amino acids. The germline V gene has CDR1 SGHDN and CDR2 FVKESK. CDR3 sequence (DNA): TGTGCCAGCAGCCCGAGAGAGGCTATCCCCTACGAGCAGTACTTC. Residues: CASSPREAIPYEQYF.

This clonotype was detected only a few times. The rearrangement uses TRBV7-2 and TRBJ2-1, with TRBD2 identical over 8 bases. With V trimmed by 5 bases and J by 5 bases, 8 bases remained unmatched. The germline CDR1 and CDR2 sequences are SGHTA and FQGNSA. The length of the CDR3 is 15 residues. DNA for the CDR3: TGTGCCAGCAGCCCAGGGGCGGGAGGAAACAATGAGCAGTTCTTC. Encoded protein: CASSPGAGGNNEQFF.

The rearrangement joins TRBV6-2 or TRBV6-3 to TRBJ2-1; TRBD2 is a possible D gene (6 bases). V lost 6 bases and J 1 base, leaving 16 bases between the germline ends. The CDR3 has 16 amino acids. Germline V gene data show CDR1 as MNHEY and CDR2 as SVGEGT. The CDR3 nucleotides read TGTGCCAGCAGCTCAGCTAGCGTCCCGTCCTACAATGAGCAGTTCTTC. This sequence encodes CASSSASVPSYNEQFF.

This clonotype was detected only a few times. The chain recombines TRBV5-1 with TRBJ2-7; 7 bases map to TRBD1. CDR1 SGHRS and CDR2 YFSETQ come from the germline V gene. The trim removed 4 bases at V and 2 bases at J, leaving 6 bases unmatched. The CDR3 totals 14 residues. In DNA, the CDR3 is TGCGCCAGCAGCCCGAAGGGACAGCCCTACGAGCAGTACTTC. Translated: CASSPKGQPYEQYF.

V usage is TRBV25-1 and J usage is TRBJ2-7; TRBD2 matches at 7 bases. The V gene's germline CDR1 is MGHDK and CDR2 SYGVNS. The CDR3 loop spans 19 amino acids. V shed 3 bases and J 3 bases; nucleotides not matched to a gene: 20. Written as DNA, the CDR3 is TGTGCCAGCAGTGAGTCGCGGATTCTCGGCGGGGGAGGCCTCTACGAGCAGTACTTC. It translates to CASSESRILGGGGLYEQYF.